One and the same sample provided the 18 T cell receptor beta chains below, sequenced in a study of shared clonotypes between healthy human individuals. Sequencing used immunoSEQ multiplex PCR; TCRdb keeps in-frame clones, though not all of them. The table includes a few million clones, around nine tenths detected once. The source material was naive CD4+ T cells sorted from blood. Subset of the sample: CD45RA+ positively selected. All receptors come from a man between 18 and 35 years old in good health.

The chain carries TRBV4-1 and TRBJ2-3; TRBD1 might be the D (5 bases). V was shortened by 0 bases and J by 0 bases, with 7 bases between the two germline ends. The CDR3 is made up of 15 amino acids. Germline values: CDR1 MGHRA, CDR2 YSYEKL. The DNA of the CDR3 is TGCGCCAGCAGCCAAGAGGGGCCCAGCACAGATACGCAGTATTTT. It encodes CASSQEGPSTDTQYF.

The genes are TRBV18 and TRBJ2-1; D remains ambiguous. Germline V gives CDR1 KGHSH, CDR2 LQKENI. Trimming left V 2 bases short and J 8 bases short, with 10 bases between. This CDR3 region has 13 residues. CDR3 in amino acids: CASSPNPIDEQFF. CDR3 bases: TGTGCCAGCTCACCAAACCCAATCGATGAGCAGTTCTTC.

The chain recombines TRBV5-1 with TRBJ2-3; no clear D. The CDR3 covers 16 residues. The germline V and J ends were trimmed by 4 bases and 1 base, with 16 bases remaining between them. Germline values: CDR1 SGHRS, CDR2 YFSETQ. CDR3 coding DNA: TGCGCCAGCAGCCTCCGTCTGAGTGAAGGCACAGATACGCAGTATTTT. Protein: CASSLRLSEGTDTQYF.

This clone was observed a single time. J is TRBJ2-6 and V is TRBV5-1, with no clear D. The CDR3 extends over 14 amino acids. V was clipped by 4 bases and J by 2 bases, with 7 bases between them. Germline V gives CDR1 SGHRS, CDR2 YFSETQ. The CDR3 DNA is TGCGCCAGCAGCGCCTTCCCTGGGGCCAACGTCCTGACTTTC. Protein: CASSAFPGANVLTF.

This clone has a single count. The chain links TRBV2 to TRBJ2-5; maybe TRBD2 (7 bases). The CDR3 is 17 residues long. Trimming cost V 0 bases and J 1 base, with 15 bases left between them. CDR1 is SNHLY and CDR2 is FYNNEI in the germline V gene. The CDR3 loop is CASSEAPQGRGQETQYF. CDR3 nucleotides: TGTGCCAGCAGTGAAGCGCCCCAGGGGAGGGGCCAAGAGACCCAGTACTTC. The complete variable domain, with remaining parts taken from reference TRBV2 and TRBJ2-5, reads EPEVTQTPSHQVTQMGQEVILRCVPISNHLYFYWYRQILGQKVEFLVSFYNNEISEKSEIFDDQFSVERPDGSNFTLKIRSTKLEDSAMYFCASSEAPQGRGQETQYFGPGTRLLVL.

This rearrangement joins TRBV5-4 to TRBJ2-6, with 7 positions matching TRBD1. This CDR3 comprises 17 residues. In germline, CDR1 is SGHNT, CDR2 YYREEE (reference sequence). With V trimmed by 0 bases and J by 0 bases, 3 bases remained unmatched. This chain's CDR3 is CASSLEQGFSGANVLTF. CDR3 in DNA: TGTGCCAGCAGCTTGGAACAGGGGTTCTCTGGGGCCAACGTCCTGACTTTC.

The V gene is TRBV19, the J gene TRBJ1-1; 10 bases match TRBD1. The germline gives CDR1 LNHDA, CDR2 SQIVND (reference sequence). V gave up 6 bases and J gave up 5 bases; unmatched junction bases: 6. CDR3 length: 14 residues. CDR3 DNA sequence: TGTGCCAGTAGGTCGACAGGGGGCTTAACTGAAGCTTTCTTT. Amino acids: CASRSTGGLTEAFF.

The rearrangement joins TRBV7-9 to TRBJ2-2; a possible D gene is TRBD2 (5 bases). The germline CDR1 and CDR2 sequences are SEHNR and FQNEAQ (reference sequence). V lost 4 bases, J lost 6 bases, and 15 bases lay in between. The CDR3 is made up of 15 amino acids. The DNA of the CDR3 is TGTGCCAGCAGCTCCCCATCGGGATATGCCGGGGAGCTGTTTTTT. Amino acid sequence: CASSSPSGYAGELFF. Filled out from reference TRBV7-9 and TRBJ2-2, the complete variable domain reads DTGVSQNPRHKITKRGQNVTFRCDPISEHNRLYWYRQTLGQGPEFLTYFQNEAQLEKSRLLSDRFSAERPKGSFSTLEIQRTEQGDSAMYLCASSSPSGYAGELFFGEGSRLTVL.

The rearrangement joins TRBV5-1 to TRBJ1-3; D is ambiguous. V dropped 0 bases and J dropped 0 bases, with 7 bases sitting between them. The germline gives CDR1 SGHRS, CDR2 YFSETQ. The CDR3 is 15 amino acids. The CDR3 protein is CASSLAKGSGNTIYF. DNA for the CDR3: TGCGCCAGCAGCTTGGCCAAGGGCTCTGGAAACACCATATATTTT.

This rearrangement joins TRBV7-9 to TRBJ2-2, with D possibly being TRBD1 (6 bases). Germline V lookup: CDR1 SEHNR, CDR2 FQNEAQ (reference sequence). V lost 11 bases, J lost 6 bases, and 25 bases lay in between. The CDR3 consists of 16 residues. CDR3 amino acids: CAAEKNRDFTAGELFF. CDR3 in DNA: TGTGCCGCCGAAAAAAACAGGGATTTTACCGCCGGGGAGCTGTTTTTT.

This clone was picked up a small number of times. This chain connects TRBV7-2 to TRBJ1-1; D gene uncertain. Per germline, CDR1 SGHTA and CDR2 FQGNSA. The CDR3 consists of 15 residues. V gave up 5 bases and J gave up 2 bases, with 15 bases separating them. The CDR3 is CASSLSVLGNTEAFF. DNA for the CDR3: TGTGCCAGCAGCCTTAGTGTCCTCGGAAACACTGAAGCTTTCTTT.

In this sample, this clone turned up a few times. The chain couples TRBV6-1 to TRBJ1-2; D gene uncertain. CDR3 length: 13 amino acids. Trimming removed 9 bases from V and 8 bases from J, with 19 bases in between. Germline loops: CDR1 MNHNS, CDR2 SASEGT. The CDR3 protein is CASTISGLLGYTF. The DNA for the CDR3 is TGTGCCAGTACCATATCAGGCCTGCTGGGCTACACCTTC.

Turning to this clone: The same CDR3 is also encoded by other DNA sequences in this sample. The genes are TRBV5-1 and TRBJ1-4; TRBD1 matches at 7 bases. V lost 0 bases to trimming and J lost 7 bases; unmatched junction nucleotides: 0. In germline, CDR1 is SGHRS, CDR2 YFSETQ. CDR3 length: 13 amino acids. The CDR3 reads CASSLDRGEKLFF. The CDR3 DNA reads TGCGCCAGCAGCTTGGACAGGGGTGAAAAACTGTTTTTT.

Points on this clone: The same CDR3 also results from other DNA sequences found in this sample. The CDR3 nucleotides are TGCGCCAGCAGTGAGTCGAGGGGCCAAGAGACCCAGTACTTC. It codes for CASSESRGQETQYF. This chain uses TRBV10-1 with TRBJ2-5; D possibly uses TRBD1 or TRBD2 (5 bases each). CDR3 length: 14 amino acids. V was trimmed by 0 bases and J by 1 base, leaving 6 bases between them. Germline lookup yields CDR1 WNHNN and CDR2 SYGVQD (reference sequence).

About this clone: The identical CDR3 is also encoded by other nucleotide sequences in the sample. CDR3 DNA: TGTGCCTGGAGTGTAGTAGATACGCAGTATTTT. This translates into CAWSVVDTQYF. The chain recombines TRBV30 with TRBJ2-3; no firm D call. CDR1 is GTSNPN and CDR2 is SVGIG in the germline V gene (reference sequence). This CDR3 is 11 amino acids long. The V and J ends lost 0 bases and 5 bases respectively, with 3 bases between them.

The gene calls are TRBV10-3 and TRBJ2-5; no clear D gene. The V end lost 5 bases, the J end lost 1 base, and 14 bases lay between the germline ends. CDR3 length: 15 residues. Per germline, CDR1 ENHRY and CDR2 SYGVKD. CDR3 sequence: CAISMTYPGQETQYF. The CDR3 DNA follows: TGTGCCATCAGTATGACATACCCAGGCCAAGAGACCCAGTACTTC.

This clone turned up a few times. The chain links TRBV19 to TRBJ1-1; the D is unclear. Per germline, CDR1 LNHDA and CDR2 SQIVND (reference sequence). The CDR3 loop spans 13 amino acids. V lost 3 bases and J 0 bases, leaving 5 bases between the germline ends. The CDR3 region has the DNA TGTGCCAGTAGTATGAACCTGAACACTGAAGCTTTCTTT. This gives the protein CASSMNLNTEAFF.

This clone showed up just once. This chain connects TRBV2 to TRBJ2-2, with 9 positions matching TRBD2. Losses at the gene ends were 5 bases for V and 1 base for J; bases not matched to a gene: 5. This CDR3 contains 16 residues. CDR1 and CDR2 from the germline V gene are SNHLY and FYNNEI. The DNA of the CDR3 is TGTGCCAGCAGTATCCTTAGCGGGGGGAACACCGGGGAGCTGTTTTTT. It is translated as CASSILSGGNTGELFF.